This T cell receptor beta chain was found in a study of cytomegalovirus exposure and HLA in healthy donors. The study's findings and limits: According to the study, roughly 160 TCR beta chains were cytomegalovirus-associated.

Repertoires were generated with immunoSEQ multiplex PCR, while TCRdb's copy carries only in-frame clones and drops some. The repertoire holds approximately 280,000 clones, with more than 75% as singletons. With regard to this clone: Its antigen is not identified.

Trimming removed 5 bases at V and 3 bases at J, with 17 bases between. This CDR3 is 16 amino acids long. CDR1 is SEHNR and CDR2 is FQNEAQ in the germline V gene (reference sequence). The chain is built from TRBV7-9 and TRBJ2-1, with TRBD2 as a possible D gene (6 bases). The sequencing input was PBMCs. This clonotype was obtained from a woman between 18 and 29 years old in good health and CMV-seronegative. This chain's CDR3 is CASSPRTGELYNEQFF. The CDR3 DNA reads TGTGCCAGCAGCCCTCGGACGGGAGAACTCTACAATGAGCAGTTCTTC.